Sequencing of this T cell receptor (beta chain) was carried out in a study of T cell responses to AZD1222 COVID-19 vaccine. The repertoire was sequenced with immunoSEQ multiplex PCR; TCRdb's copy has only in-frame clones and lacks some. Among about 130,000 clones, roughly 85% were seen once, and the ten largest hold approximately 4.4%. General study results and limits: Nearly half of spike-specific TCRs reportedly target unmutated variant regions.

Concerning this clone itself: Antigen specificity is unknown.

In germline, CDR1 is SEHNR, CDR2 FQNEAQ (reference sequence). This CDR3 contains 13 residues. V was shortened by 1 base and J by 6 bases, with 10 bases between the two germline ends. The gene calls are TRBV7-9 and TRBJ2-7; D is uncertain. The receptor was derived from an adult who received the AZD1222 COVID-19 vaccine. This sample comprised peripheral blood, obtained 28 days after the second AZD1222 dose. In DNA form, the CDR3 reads TGTGCCAGCAGCTTAGTTTTGGTATCCGAGCAGTACTTC. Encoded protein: CASSLVLVSEQYF.